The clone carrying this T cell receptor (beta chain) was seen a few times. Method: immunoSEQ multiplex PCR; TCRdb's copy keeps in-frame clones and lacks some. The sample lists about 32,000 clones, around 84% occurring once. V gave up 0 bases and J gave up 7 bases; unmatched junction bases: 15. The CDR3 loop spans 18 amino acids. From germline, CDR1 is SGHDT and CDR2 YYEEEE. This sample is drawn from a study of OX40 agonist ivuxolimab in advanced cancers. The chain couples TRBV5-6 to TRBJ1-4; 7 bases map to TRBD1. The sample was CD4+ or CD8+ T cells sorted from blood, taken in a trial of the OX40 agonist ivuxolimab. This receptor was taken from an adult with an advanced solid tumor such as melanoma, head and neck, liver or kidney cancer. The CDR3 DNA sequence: TGTGCCAGCAGCTTGGGTCCTTTTTTGACAGGGCCTAGTGAAAAACTGTTTTTT. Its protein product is CASSLGPFLTGPSEKLFF.